The TCR beta chain described here comes from a study of Graves' ophthalmopathy and Graves' hyperthyroidism. Hyperthyroidism cases were recent diagnoses of under 2 months' duration in people aged 18 to 65. RNA transcripts yielded amplified TCR beta CDR3 regions. After a first-round RT-PCR with HTBI primers, a second-round multiplex PCR was run. TCRdb reprocessed the multiplex PCR reads with MiXCR, giving one entry per CDR3 protein. The table has over a million distinct CDR3 sequences, about 38% seen once. This clonotype was seen ten or more times. Germline V gene sequence: CDR1 SNHLY, CDR2 FYNNEI. This CDR3 comprises 10 residues. V lost 1 base and J lost 14, with 8 bases in between.

The TCR comes from an adult man with Graves' hyperthyroidism. Specimen: peripheral blood or thyroid tissue (not recorded which). The chain links TRBV2 to TRBJ1-2; D is unclear. The CDR3 spells CASSEEVATF. The CDR3, as DNA: TGTGCCAGCAGTGAAGAGGTAGCGACCTTC. Using reference TRBV2 and TRBJ1-2 for the parts outside the CDR3, the full variable domain is EPEVTQTPSHQVTQMGQEVILRCVPISNHLYFYWYRQILGQKVEFLVSFYNNEISEKSEIFDDQFSVERPDGSNFTLKIRSTKLEDSAMYFCASSEEVATFGSGTRLTVV.